This T cell receptor beta chain was sequenced during a study of sequential checkpoint blockade in melanoma. The wider study: Arm A got nivolumab then ipilimumab; arm B the reverse, 1:1.

The CDR3 length is 15 residues. Germline assignment: CDR1 LGHNA and CDR2 YSLEER. V shed 2 bases and J shed 5 bases, with 15 bases lying between them. This sample's treatment: randomized to nivolumab then ipilimumab (arm A) or the reverse (arm B). Patients had received no earlier DNA-damaging chemotherapy. PBMC sorting kept live CD3+CD8+ cells without CD19 or CD56. Produced via immunoSEQ multiplex PCR; TCRdb's table is partial and in-frame only. The data show roughly 31,000 clones, with approximately 86% seen just once and around a fifth held by the top ten. The sequences come from CD8+ T cells sorted from blood (inferred from file names), collected from a patient given nivolumab and ipilimumab in sequence. The TCR comes from a human donor with melanoma. V usage is TRBV4-3 and J usage is TRBJ2-5; a possible D gene is TRBD1 (5 bases). CDR3 amino acids: CASSQILDRGETQYF. For the CDR3, the DNA is TGCGCCAGCAGCCAAATTCTCGACAGAGGTGAGACCCAGTACTTC.